Shown below are 10 T cell receptor beta chains from a single sample sequenced in a study of beta chain features in type 1 diabetes. Every bit of the isolated RNA underwent reverse transcription, so sequencing read expressed TCRB transcripts. Sequenced by immunoSEQ multiplex PCR; TCRdb stores in-frame clones only, minus some. The table records approximately 730,000 clones, roughly an eighth of them present only once. What these receptors recognize is not known. Findings of the study overall: In every one of the four CD4+ subsets, TCRB CDR3s were moderately but significantly shorter in Type 1 diabetes patients.

What was sequenced was naive CD4+ T cells from blood. Every receptor here comes from a man aged 18-30 years with type 1 diabetes.

The sample holds a few counts of this clone. V is TRBV11-2 and J is TRBJ2-5, with D possibly TRBD2 on 7 matching bases. Trimming left V 4 bases short and J 5 bases short, with 11 bases between. Germline V lookup: CDR1 SGHAT, CDR2 FQNNGV. The CDR3 is 13 residues long. This chain's CDR3 is CASSSGGSETQYF. Here the CDR3 DNA reads TGTGCCAGCAGCTCGGGGGGCAGTGAGACCCAGTACTTC. Full variable domain (missing parts from reference TRBV11-2 and TRBJ2-5): EAGVAQSPRYKIIEKRQSVAFWCNPISGHATLYWYQQILGQGPKLLIQFQNNGVVDDSQLPKDRFSAERLKGVDSTLKIQPAKLEDSAVYLCASSSGGSETQYFGPGTRLLVL.

Turning to this clone: Other DNA sequences within the sample encode an identical CDR3. The genes are TRBV5-1 and TRBJ2-1, with TRBD1 identical over 7 bases. With 4 bases clipped from V and 3 bases from J, the junction kept 1 base outside the gene matches. CDR3 size: 13 residues. CDR1 and CDR2 (germline): SGHRS, YFSETQ. The CDR3 sequence is CASSRDSYNEQFF. The CDR3 DNA is TGCGCCAGCAGCAGGGACAGCTACAATGAGCAGTTCTTC.

This clone was counted a few times. V and J are TRBV18 and TRBJ2-2; TRBD1 aligns across 9 bases. CDR1 is KGHSH, CDR2 LQKENI, per germline. Germline trimming cut 4 bases from V and 5 bases from J; bases unmatched to any gene: 5. This CDR3 is built from 15 residues. The CDR3: CASSHGQGKTGELFF. CDR3 nucleotide sequence: TGTGCCAGCTCACACGGACAGGGGAAGACCGGGGAGCTGTTTTTT.

The V call is TRBV6-5, the J call TRBJ2-7; TRBD1 might be the D (6 bases). Germline CDR1 is MNHEY and CDR2 is SVGAGI. V was pared by 6 bases and J by 3 bases, with 15 bases between. The length of the CDR3 is 14 residues. Here the CDR3 reads CASSLGDINYEQYF. CDR3 bases: TGTGCCAGCAGCTTAGGGGACATTAACTACGAGCAGTACTTC.

This clone came up a few times. This CDR3 is CAISESPAATNEKLFF. The CDR3 DNA reads as TGTGCCATCAGTGAGTCGCCGGCTGCAACTAATGAAAAACTGTTTTTT. V and J are TRBV10-3 and TRBJ1-4; D is unresolved. Germline CDR1 ENHRY, CDR2 SYGVKD. V shed 0 bases and J shed 0 bases, with 8 bases lying between them. CDR3 size: 16 residues.

J is TRBJ1-1 and V is TRBV6-5, with 7 bases fitting TRBD1. V was pared by 4 bases and J by 5 bases, with 13 bases of the junction left unmatched. Germline values: CDR1 MNHEY, CDR2 SVGAGI. CDR3 length: 16 residues. CDR3 protein: CASSSPRGGAETEAFF. CDR3 DNA: TGTGCCAGCAGTTCCCCCAGAGGGGGCGCGGAGACTGAAGCTTTCTTT.

This clone was seen more than once but under ten times. The chain combines TRBV14 with TRBJ2-7; D ambiguous. V was trimmed by 0 bases and J by 7 bases, leaving 13 bases between them. Germline assignment: CDR1 SGHDN and CDR2 FVKESK. CDR3 length equals 14 residues. The CDR3 sequence is CASSQDVGPGEQYF. DNA for the CDR3: TGTGCCAGCAGCCAAGATGTCGGTCCGGGTGAGCAGTACTTC.

This sequence joins TRBV6-6 and TRBJ1-2, with D tentatively TRBD1 (5 bases). V was trimmed by 0 bases and J by 5 bases, leaving 13 bases between them. The CDR3 sequence is 15 residues long. Germline CDR1 MNHNY, CDR2 SVGAGI (reference sequence). The DNA of the CDR3 is TGTGCCAGCAGTTACTCGCGCGGGACCGAGTATGGCTACACCTTC. This codes for CASSYSRGTEYGYTF.

This clone was seen more than once but under ten times. The chain recombines TRBV5-6 with TRBJ2-7; D might be TRBD1 or TRBD2, each matching 5 bases. Germline CDR1 and CDR2: SGHDT and YYEEEE. Trimming took off 0 bases at V and 5 bases at J, with 18 bases between the two ends. This CDR3 region has 16 residues. CDR3 DNA sequence: TGTGCCAGCAGCTTGGCCCCGGGACGGCCCTACGACGAGCAGTACTTC. Amino acids: CASSLAPGRPYDEQYF.

In this sample, this clone turned up a few times. J is TRBJ1-1 and V is TRBV4-1; 8 bases match TRBD1. This CDR3 comprises 15 residues. With V trimmed by 3 bases and J by 6 bases, 9 bases remained unmatched. Germline V CDR1 and CDR2: MGHRA, YSYEKL. The CDR3, as DNA: TGCGCCAGCAGCCACCCCTGGACAGGGAGGCCTGAAGCTTTCTTT. This codes for CASSHPWTGRPEAFF.